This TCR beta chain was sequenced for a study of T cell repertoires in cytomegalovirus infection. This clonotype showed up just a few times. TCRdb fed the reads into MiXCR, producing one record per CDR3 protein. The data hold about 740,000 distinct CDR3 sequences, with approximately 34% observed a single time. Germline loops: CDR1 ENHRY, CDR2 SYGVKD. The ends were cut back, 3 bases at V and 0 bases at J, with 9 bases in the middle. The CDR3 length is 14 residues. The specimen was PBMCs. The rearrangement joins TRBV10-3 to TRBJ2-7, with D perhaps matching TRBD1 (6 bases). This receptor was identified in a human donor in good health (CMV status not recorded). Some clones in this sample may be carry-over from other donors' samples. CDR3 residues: CAISDTGSSYEQYF. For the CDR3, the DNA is TGTGCCATCAGTGATACAGGGAGCTCCTACGAGCAGTACTTC.